This T cell receptor (beta chain) was captured by sequencing in a study of tumor and adjacent non-tumor tissue in lung cancer. On the study more broadly: Patients comprised some eleven adenocarcinoma, a couple of squamous cell carcinoma and 1 small cell lung cancer. On average, productive TCRbeta reads reached roughly 4 million per sample.

The library came from three nested PCR rounds adapted from ARM-PCR protocols. TCRdb reprocessed the multiplex PCR reads with MiXCR, giving one entry per CDR3 protein. The table shows approximately 120,000 distinct CDR3 sequences, with about 75% occurring only once. The template was RNA from unsorted bulk tissue. Concerning this clonotype itself: As yet, its antigen is unknown. Compared with germline, one end of the junction differs, possibly owing to a read error.

Findings and limits, study-wide: Compared with tumor, normal lung showed significantly lower TCR diversity. In normal lung, the top 100 clones were significantly more dominant than in tumor.

This CDR3 contains 13 residues. CDR1 is SGHAT and CDR2 is FQDESV in the germline V gene (reference sequence). Source material: lung tumor tissue. This TCR was recovered from a woman aged 60 to 75 with non-small cell lung cancer. The rearrangement joins TRBV11-1 to TRBJ1-1; TRBD1 might be the D (5 bases). CDR3: CESSRDRNTETFF. CDR3 DNA: TGTGAAAGCAGCCGGGACCGCAACACTGAAACTTTCTTT.